These 11 T cell receptor beta chains share one sample of origin, sequenced in a study of PD-1 blockade in classical Hodgkin lymphoma. TCRdb's table, derived via immunoSEQ multiplex PCR, lists solely in-frame clones and lacks some. Of some 45,000 clones listed, almost 90% are singletons. All the patients suffered relapse after autologous stem cell transplantation, and brentuximab vedotin exposure differed. The sequencing here drew on peripheral blood mononuclear cells (PBMCs), taken at baseline. The receptors shown here come from a human donor with classical Hodgkin lymphoma.

This clone appeared a single time. The J gene is TRBJ2-7, the V gene TRBV7-2; 7 bases match TRBD2. The CDR3 extends over 15 amino acids. Trimming removed 0 bases from V and 5 bases from J; junction bases left unmatched: 7. Germline V lookup: CDR1 SGHTA, CDR2 FQGNSA. CDR3 residues: CASSLAGLGVDEQYF. The DNA of the CDR3 is TGTGCCAGCAGCTTAGCCGGACTAGGTGTGGACGAGCAGTACTTC.

The sample holds one count of this clone. This chain connects TRBV18 to TRBJ2-7; unclear D gene. The V gene's germline CDR1 is KGHSH and CDR2 LQKENI. Trimming cost V 0 bases and J 0 bases, with 3 bases left between them. The CDR3 is 13 residues long. CDR3 DNA: TGTGCCAGCTCACCACCAAACTCCTACGAGCAGTACTTC. Its translation: CASSPPNSYEQYF.

This clone was seen only once. V usage is TRBV9 and J usage is TRBJ2-1, with 8 bases identical to TRBD2. Trimming took 3 bases from V and 5 from J; bases not matched to a gene: 1. The CDR3 is 13 amino acids. The germline V gene encodes CDR1 SGDLS and CDR2 YYNGEE. CDR3 bases: TGTGCCAGCAGCGAACTAGCGGACAATGAGCAGTTCTTC. Encoded protein: CASSELADNEQFF.

The V gene is TRBV28, the J gene TRBJ2-7; 10 positions match TRBD2. The CDR3 contains 13 residues. V was clipped by 6 bases and J by 6 bases; unmatched bases: 5. Per germline, CDR1 MDHEN and CDR2 SYDVKM. The CDR3 loop is CASSVTSGVEQYF. The CDR3 region has the DNA TGTGCCAGCAGCGTCACTAGCGGGGTCGAGCAGTACTTC.

With regard to this clone: Compared with germline, one end of the junction differs, possibly owing to a read error. This chain links TRBV7-7 with TRBJ2-3; 9 bases match TRBD2. The CDR3 has 16 residues. Germline values: CDR1 SSHAT, CDR2 FNYEAQ (reference sequence). CDR3 residues: CASSLGLAGSTDTQYF. The CDR3 DNA follows: TGTGCTAGCAGCTTAGGGCTAGCGGGAAGCACAGATACGCAGTATTTT.

The rearrangement joins TRBV29-1 to TRBJ2-1; no firm D call. The CDR3 loop spans 10 amino acids. Trimming cost V 5 bases and J 5 bases, with 4 bases left between them. Germline V CDR1 and CDR2: SQVTM, ANQGSEA. DNA for the CDR3: TGCAGCGTTAAAAACAATGAGCAGTTCTTC. It specifies CSVKNNEQFF.

This chain joins TRBV28 and TRBJ2-1, with TRBD2 identical over 10 bases. The CDR3 runs to 16 residues. Germline CDR1 is MDHEN and CDR2 is SYDVKM. V dropped 4 bases and J dropped 7; count of bases not matched to a gene: 10. CDR3 sequence (DNA): TGTGCCAGCAGTTCCTCCAGCGGGAGGGCGAAGAATGAGCAGTTCTTC. It translates to CASSSSSGRAKNEQFF. The full variable domain, its missing parts supplied by reference TRBV28 and TRBJ2-1, is DVKVTQSSRYLVKRTGEKVFLECVQDMDHENMFWYRQDPGLGLRLIYFSYDVKMKEKGDIPEGYSVSREKKERFSLILESASTNQTSMYLCASSSSSGRAKNEQFFGPGTRLTVL.

This CDR3 is CASSAPGQGARKLFF. CDR3 in DNA: TGCGCCAGCAGCGCGCCGGGACAGGGGGCGCGGAAACTGTTTTTT. This chain connects TRBV5-1 to TRBJ1-4; 12 nucleotides match TRBD1. V shed 4 bases and J 11 bases; nucleotides not matched to a gene: 9. The CDR3 loop spans 15 amino acids. Germline lookup yields CDR1 SGHRS and CDR2 YFSETQ.

The chain uses TRBV9 and TRBJ2-1; a possible D gene is TRBD2 (5 bases). The CDR3 has 15 residues. Germline V gene data show CDR1 as SGDLS and CDR2 as YYNGEE. V lost 1 base to trimming and J lost 0 bases, with 8 bases between them. CDR3 region: CASSVFGSSYNEQFF. The CDR3, as DNA: TGTGCCAGCAGCGTATTTGGGAGCTCCTACAATGAGCAGTTCTTC.

This chain links TRBV5-4 with TRBJ2-7; a weak D match, TRBD2 (6 bases). The germline gives CDR1 SGHNT, CDR2 YYREEE (reference sequence). This CDR3 is 18 amino acids long. V lost 3 bases and J 2 bases, leaving 24 bases between the germline ends. CDR3 in DNA: TGTGCCAGCAGCTCCCCCCAGGGACTTAACGGTAACACCTACGAGCAGTACTTC. It codes for CASSSPQGLNGNTYEQYF.

The chain employs TRBV19 and TRBJ2-7; 7 nucleotides match TRBD1. Losses at the gene ends were 2 bases for V and 2 bases for J; bases not matched to a gene: 3. Germline V gene data show CDR1 as LNHDA and CDR2 as SQIVND (reference sequence). This CDR3 region has 14 residues. The CDR3 nucleotides are TGTGCCAGTAGTATACAGGGGGACCCCTACGAGCAGTACTTC. It codes for CASSIQGDPYEQYF.